This entry lists 27 T cell receptor beta chains sequenced from one sample in a study of graft-versus-host responses after intestinal transplantation. Here immunoSEQ multiplex PCR was the method, and the copy in TCRdb shows in-frame clones only, minus some. The sample carries roughly 20,000 clones, 56% recorded once. The sample was alloreactive CD4+ T cells from a mixed lymphocyte reaction culture, taken before intestinal transplant. Specified subset: CFSE-low proliferating T cells sorted from approximately 6-day pre-transplant mixed lymphocyte reaction (GvH or HvG direction). The source of these receptors is a human patient who received an intestinal transplant.

The chain links TRBV19 to TRBJ1-2; the match to TRBD1 covers 7 bases. Per the germline V gene, CDR1 is LNHDA and CDR2 is SQIVND (reference sequence). This CDR3 spans 15 amino acids. V dropped 10 bases and J dropped 4; count of bases not matched to a gene: 15. This CDR3 reads CATQPGQLEVYGYTF. Here the CDR3 DNA reads TGTGCCACCCAGCCGGGACAGCTAGAAGTCTATGGCTACACCTTC.

The J gene is TRBJ1-3, the V gene TRBV19; tentatively, D is TRBD1 (5 bases). The CDR3 runs to 17 residues. Trimming left V 0 bases short and J 3 bases short, with 15 bases between. The V gene's germline CDR1 is LNHDA and CDR2 SQIVND (reference sequence). CDR3 region: CASSIEIGRVNGNTIYF. CDR3 bases: TGTGCCAGTAGTATAGAAATTGGCAGGGTGAATGGAAACACCATATATTTT.

J is TRBJ1-5 and V is TRBV7-9; D may be TRBD1 (5 bases). Germline V gives CDR1 SEHNR, CDR2 FQNEAQ (reference sequence). The CDR3 loop spans 15 amino acids. Trimming left V 0 bases short and J 4 bases short, with 10 bases between. The CDR3 region is CASSLAVGPNQPQHF. In DNA, the CDR3 is TGTGCCAGCAGCTTAGCGGTGGGGCCGAATCAGCCCCAGCATTTT.

V and J are TRBV11-2 and TRBJ1-1; D is perhaps TRBD1 (5 bases). The V gene lost 4 bases and the J gene lost 9 bases, with 21 bases spanning the gap. The CDR3 contains 15 residues. Germline V lookup: CDR1 SGHAT, CDR2 FQNNGV. This CDR3 is CASSSRTRSPLKAFF. CDR3 in DNA: TGTGCCAGCAGCTCTCGGACACGGAGCCCTCTGAAAGCTTTCTTT.

The chain has TRBV7-7 and TRBJ2-2; TRBD1 matches 9 bases. With V trimmed by 5 bases and J by 5 bases, 6 bases remained unmatched. Germline CDR1 reads SSHAT; CDR2 reads FNYEAQ (reference sequence). The CDR3 spans 15 residues. The DNA of the CDR3 is TGTGCCAGCAGCCCCCGACAGGGGGGGACCGGGGAGCTGTTTTTT. This gives the protein CASSPRQGGTGELFF.

V usage is TRBV7-9 and J usage is TRBJ1-5; a weak D match, TRBD1 (5 bases). CDR3 length equals 15 residues. V dropped 3 bases and J dropped 6 bases, with 15 bases sitting between them. Germline CDR1 is SEHNR and CDR2 is FQNEAQ (reference sequence). CDR3 protein: CASSFPSGDSQPQHF. The CDR3 nucleotides read TGTGCCAGCAGCTTCCCCTCGGGGGATTCTCAGCCCCAGCATTTT. Filled out from reference TRBV7-9 and TRBJ1-5, the complete variable domain reads DTGVSQNPRHKITKRGQNVTFRCDPISEHNRLYWYRQTLGQGPEFLTYFQNEAQLEKSRLLSDRFSAERPKGSFSTLEIQRTEQGDSAMYLCASSFPSGDSQPQHFGDGTRLSIL.

The chain has TRBV6-1 and TRBJ2-1, with 10 bases fitting TRBD2. This CDR3 is 17 amino acids long. V lost 1 base, J lost 12 bases, and 15 bases stayed unmatched. The germline gives CDR1 MNHNS, CDR2 SASEGT. The DNA for the CDR3 is TGTGCCAGCAGTGAAGTAGCTGGGGCTAGCGGGAGAGGGTTGCAGTTCTTC. Its translation: CASSEVAGASGRGLQFF.

This clone turned up a few times. CDR3 sequence (DNA): TGTGCCAGCAGTTGGTTCCGACTAGCGGGCGGGGAGCTGTTTTTT. Translation gives CASSWFRLAGGELFF. V is TRBV28 and J is TRBJ2-2, with 10 bases aligning to TRBD2. V lost 4 bases to trimming and J lost 7 bases; unmatched junction nucleotides: 6. This CDR3 is built from 15 residues. Germline V gene data show CDR1 as MDHEN and CDR2 as SYDVKM.

This sequence joins TRBV30 and TRBJ1-5; D may be TRBD1 (6 bases). Germline assignment: CDR1 GTSNPN and CDR2 SVGIG (reference sequence). V was cut by 2 bases and J by 3 bases, with 20 bases left in between. The CDR3 covers 17 residues. CDR3 sequence reads: CAWSLGLDSADNQPQHF. CDR3 in DNA: TGTGCCTGGAGTTTGGGGTTGGACAGCGCGGACAATCAGCCCCAGCATTTT.

This clone appeared a few times. The V gene is TRBV5-1, the J gene TRBJ1-5; D may be TRBD1 (6 bases). In germline, CDR1 is SGHRS, CDR2 YFSETQ. This CDR3 contains 13 residues. The ends were cut back, 3 bases at V and 3 bases at J, with 7 bases in the middle. The CDR3 loop is CASSWGHNQPQHF. The CDR3 nucleotides are TGCGCCAGCAGCTGGGGGCACAATCAGCCCCAGCATTTT.

The chain links TRBV27 to TRBJ2-7; 12 bases align to TRBD2. Per the germline V gene, CDR1 is MNHEY and CDR2 is SMNVEV (reference sequence). The V and J ends lost 6 bases and 2 bases, in that order; junction bases with no gene match: 8. There are 16 residues in the CDR3. The CDR3 loop reads CASSKGLAGRTYEQYF. The CDR3 DNA sequence: TGTGCCAGCAGCAAAGGACTAGCGGGGAGAACCTACGAGCAGTACTTC.

The rearrangement links TRBV29-1 to TRBJ1-2; possibly TRBD1 for D (6 bases). CDR1 and CDR2 from the germline V gene are SQVTM and ANQGSEA. The CDR3 loop spans 13 amino acids. V lost 7 bases and J lost 4, with 16 bases in between. The CDR3 bases are TGCAGCGCCGGACAGACGACTCGCTATGGCTACACCTTC. It yields the protein CSAGQTTRYGYTF.

This clone was observed a handful of times. The chain couples TRBV6-6 to TRBJ1-5; the match to TRBD1 covers 9 bases. There are 15 residues in the CDR3. CDR1 and CDR2 (germline): MNHNY, SVGAGI (reference sequence). With V trimmed by 6 bases and J by 4 bases, 7 bases remained unmatched. Here the CDR3 DNA reads TGTGCCAGCAGATTGGGACAGGGTACTAATCAGCCCCAGCATTTT. This gives the protein CASRLGQGTNQPQHF.

The CDR3 loop is CASSVGGTSGGETQYF. The CDR3 DNA follows: TGTGCCAGCAGCGTAGGAGGGACTAGCGGGGGGGAGACCCAGTACTTC. V is TRBV9 and J is TRBJ2-5, with TRBD2 matching 15 bases. The V gene end was trimmed by 0 bases and the J gene end by 5 bases; junction bases not matched to a gene: 2. Germline values: CDR1 SGDLS, CDR2 YYNGEE. CDR3 length: 16 residues.

Judged by abundance, this clone is medium-sized. This chain joins TRBV6-5 and TRBJ2-7; 8 nucleotides match TRBD1. Germline V CDR1 and CDR2: MNHEY, SVGAGI. J gave up 4 bases and V 5 bases, and 10 bases lay outside the gene matches. The CDR3 covers 15 residues. CDR3 bases: TGTGCCAGCAGTAGAAGGACAGGGTTTGTATACGAGCAGTACTTC. This codes for CASSRRTGFVYEQYF.

The chain joins TRBV30 to TRBJ2-1; TRBD2 agrees at 13 bases. The CDR3 runs to 15 residues. V lost 0 bases, J lost 10 bases, and 6 bases stayed unmatched. Per germline, CDR1 GTSNPN and CDR2 SVGIG (reference sequence). CDR3 sequence reads: CAWSVRLAGGNEQFF. The DNA for the CDR3 is TGTGCCTGGAGTGTACGACTAGCGGGGGGAAACGAGCAGTTCTTC.

The V and J genes are TRBV29-1 and TRBJ2-3; TRBD2 is a possible D gene (5 bases). Germline CDR1 and CDR2: SQVTM and ANQGSEA. This CDR3 spans 12 amino acids. The germline V and J ends were trimmed by 7 bases and 1 base, with 9 bases remaining between them. The CDR3 loop reads CSGSRGTDTQYF. For the CDR3, the DNA is TGCAGCGGGTCGCGGGGCACAGATACGCAGTATTTT.

The chain carries TRBV5-1 and TRBJ1-3; 9 bases map to TRBD1. V lost 4 bases and J lost 3; bases outside the gene matches: 5. The germline V gene has CDR1 SGHRS and CDR2 YFSETQ. The CDR3 runs 15 residues. CDR3 DNA sequence: TGCGCCAGCAGCCGGACAGGGGCCGGTGGAAACACCATATATTTT. The encoded protein is CASSRTGAGGNTIYF.

This chain joins TRBV9 and TRBJ2-1; 7 bases are shared with TRBD2. In germline, CDR1 is SGDLS, CDR2 YYNGEE. The CDR3 consists of 15 residues. With V trimmed by 3 bases and J by 2 bases, 5 bases remained unmatched. CDR3 coding DNA: TGTGCCAGCAGCGCGAGCGGGACTACCTACAATGAGCAGTTCTTC. This translates into CASSASGTTYNEQFF.

The V and J genes are TRBV19 and TRBJ1-1; D not certain. The CDR3 sequence is 15 residues long. Germline assignment: CDR1 LNHDA and CDR2 SQIVND (reference sequence). V was clipped by 0 bases and J by 0 bases, with 8 bases between them. CDR3 coding DNA: TGTGCCAGTAGTATAGAAGCCGGGGTGAACACTGAAGCTTTCTTT. It translates to CASSIEAGVNTEAFF.

The V gene is TRBV2, the J gene TRBJ1-1, with TRBD1 as a possible D gene (5 bases). With 4 bases removed from V and 7 bases from J, the gap between germline ends came to 16 bases. The CDR3 loop spans 14 amino acids. Germline V gene sequence: CDR1 SNHLY, CDR2 FYNNEI. The CDR3 region has the DNA TGTGCCAGCAGTGGACGGTTCAGGGCCGGTGAAGCTTTCTTT. It is translated as CASSGRFRAGEAFF.

This clone has just one count. The rearrangement joins TRBV11-2 to TRBJ2-1, with D uncertain. This CDR3 comprises 13 residues. Between the trimmed V and J ends, which lost 1 base and 9 bases, there was a span of 10 bases. Germline loops: CDR1 SGHAT, CDR2 FQNNGV. The CDR3 region is CASSLVELLEQFF. The CDR3 region has the DNA TGTGCCAGCAGCTTAGTAGAACTGCTTGAGCAGTTCTTC.

The V call is TRBV29-1, the J call TRBJ1-1; weak D call: TRBD1 (5 bases). CDR1 is SQVTM and CDR2 is ANQGSEA in the germline V gene. V shed 4 bases and J shed 3 bases, with 9 bases lying between them. The CDR3 consists of 12 residues. CDR3 residues: CSVAGLYTEAFF. The CDR3 nucleotides are TGCAGCGTTGCAGGGTTGTACACTGAAGCTTTCTTT.

This sequence joins TRBV7-6 and TRBJ2-7; TRBD2 matches 11 bases. Germline V gene sequence: CDR1 SGHVS, CDR2 FNYEAQ. CDR3 size: 16 residues. V shed 4 bases and J 5 bases; nucleotides not matched to a gene: 10. DNA for the CDR3: TGTGCCAGCAGCTCCGCCACTAGCGGGAGTTCCAACGAGCAGTACTTC. Translating gives CASSSATSGSSNEQYF.

The chain recombines TRBV27 with TRBJ1-5; 7 nucleotides line up with TRBD1. With 3 bases clipped from V and 10 bases from J, the junction kept 9 bases outside the gene matches. CDR3 length: 14 residues. Germline loops: CDR1 MNHEY, CDR2 SMNVEV (reference sequence). CDR3 in amino acids: CASSLTGRNIPQHF. The CDR3 bases are TGTGCCAGCAGTTTGACAGGGCGGAACATCCCCCAGCATTTT.

The chain links TRBV30 to TRBJ1-1; 8 nucleotides match TRBD1. The ends lost 1 base at V and 12 bases at J; junction bases unmatched: 4. This CDR3 comprises 11 residues. Germline V gene lookup returns CDR1 GTSNPN and CDR2 SVGIG (reference sequence). CDR3 sequence: CAWSAGGLTFF. The CDR3 DNA reads as TGTGCCTGGAGTGCAGGGGGCTTGACTTTCTTT.

This clone came up once. The J gene is TRBJ2-5, the V gene TRBV5-4; 8 nucleotides align to TRBD1. This CDR3 region has 15 residues. V shed 4 bases and J 2 bases; nucleotides not matched to a gene: 7. Per the germline V gene, CDR1 is SGHNT and CDR2 is YYREEE (reference sequence). The CDR3 DNA reads TGTGCCAGCAGCCGACAGGGGTCCCCACAAGAGACCCAGTACTTC. The encoded protein is CASSRQGSPQETQYF.